This record covers a single T cell receptor (beta chain). The clone's antigen remains unknown. Qualities for individual bases were not recorded, and no much larger clone is one base off. The library was made by PCR. The instrument given in TCRdb is Illumina HiSeq 2500. Unique molecular identifiers were incorporated into TCR beta cDNA libraries to reduce PCR and sequencing biases. Per 1 to 10 million input T cells, roughly 500,000 cDNA molecules were obtained, such that each molecule approximated one T cell. The patient libraries were prepared and sequenced using the same protocol as the earlier healthy control dataset. Within a given batch, samples were prepared together, multiplexed and sequenced on the same HiSeq lane. The paper's processing steps were these. MIGEC was used to process the raw barcoded reads, and molecular identifier groups with only a single read were discarded before consensus assembly and CDR3 extraction. VDJtools was used for post-analysis of the clonotype tables, and diversity was normalized by down-sampling every dataset to the size of the smallest sample. Repertoire overlap clustering matched CDR3 amino acid but not nucleotide sequences to correct batch-related cross-sample contamination. TCRdb reprocessed the public reads (quality trimming at Q25 with fastp, clone calling with MiXCR) and kept in-frame beta chains. Each record represents a unique CDR3 protein, reported with the most common genes and DNA among its rows. These V and J calls originate from TCRdb's pipeline instead of the authors' own analysis. The sample profile shows around 700,000 distinct CDR3 sequences; 55% to 60% of them were found once. Together, the top ten hold 11% of the sample.

To demonstrate the VDJtools post-analysis software, TCR beta repertoires were profiled from the peripheral blood of more than 10 young patients with multiple sclerosis. The patients with multiple sclerosis were children and adolescents between about 6 and 17 years of age. These data originate in a study of post-analysis software for immune sequencing data (dated by TCRdb to between 2014 and 2017). Study-wide context: Recorded disease courses included relapsing-remitting, secondary progressive and progressive-relapsing multiple sclerosis, with some patients lacking subtype annotation. The multiple sclerosis patient repertoires were compared with more than 10 previously published healthy control repertoires from donors aged roughly 6 to 27 years. A subset of samples was prepared in parallel using single-end sample barcoding, then pooled and co-amplified after Illumina adapter ligation.

What the study reported, not specific to this receptor: When samples were clustered directly using the F measure, samples prepared in the same batch co-clustered strongly, which prompted a batch-effect correction. Patients showed significantly higher frequencies than controls for several TRBV segments, among them TRBV5-6, TRBV5-1 and TRBV20-1. Normalized Chao1 diversity was significantly lower in multiple sclerosis patients than controls, suggesting substantial peripheral T-cell clonal expansion. The multiple sclerosis patient group was slightly younger than the control group.

The junction shows trimming of 6 bases on V and 1 base on J, and the gene matches do not reach 6 bases of it. CDR1 is given as LNHDA and CDR2 as SQIVND, both from the germline V gene (reference sequence). The CDR3, cysteine through phenylalanine, is 15 amino acids long. Only the CDR3 DNA stays, 45 bases, in frame from base 1. The TCR originated in a girl aged 2 to 10 with multiple sclerosis. The rearrangement combines TRBV19 with TRBJ2-3, with TRBD2 matching 8 junction bases. The material sequenced was blood. The CDR3 region: CASSGSAGGTDTQYF. The nucleotides read TGTGCCAGTAGCGGGTCAGCGGGGGGCACAGATACGCAGTATTTT.